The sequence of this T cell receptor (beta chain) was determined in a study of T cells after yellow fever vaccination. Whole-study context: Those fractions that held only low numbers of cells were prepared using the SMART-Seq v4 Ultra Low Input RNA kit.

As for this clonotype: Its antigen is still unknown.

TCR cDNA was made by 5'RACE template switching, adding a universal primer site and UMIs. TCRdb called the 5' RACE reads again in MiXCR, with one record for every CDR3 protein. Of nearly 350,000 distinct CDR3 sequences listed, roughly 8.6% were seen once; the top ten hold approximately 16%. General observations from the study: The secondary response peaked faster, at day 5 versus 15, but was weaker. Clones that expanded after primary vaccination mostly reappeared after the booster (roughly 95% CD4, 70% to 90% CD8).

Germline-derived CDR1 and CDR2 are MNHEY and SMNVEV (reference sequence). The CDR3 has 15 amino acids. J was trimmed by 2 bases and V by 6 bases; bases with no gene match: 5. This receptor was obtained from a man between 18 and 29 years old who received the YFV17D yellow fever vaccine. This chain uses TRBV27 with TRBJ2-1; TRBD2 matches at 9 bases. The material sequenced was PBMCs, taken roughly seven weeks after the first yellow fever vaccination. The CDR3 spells CASSLTSGTYNEQFF. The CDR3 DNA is TGTGCCAGCAGCCTGACTAGCGGAACCTACAATGAGCAGTTCTTC.